The present TCR beta chain was sequenced within a study of vaccination effects on CD4 cells after COVID-19. Study context: Samples that were drawn after vaccination came a median of 72 days after the second dose.

Before sequencing took place, the ViraFEST assay used viral peptide pools to expand antigen-specific CD4+ T cells. Isolating CD4+ T cells followed about 10 days of culture. It was two doses of either the BNT162b2 or mRNA-1273 vaccine that participants received. Each vaccine recipient was nucleocapsid antibody negative and had no prior SARS-CoV-2 infection. Each culture well received a few million PBMC. These cells were then cultured in IMDM with around 9.6 IU/ml IL-2 and 10 ug/ml peptides. Findings and limits, study-wide: In the study, convalescent patients were few, and early post-infection timepoints were absent.

Germline lookup yields CDR1 SGHRS and CDR2 YFSETQ. V shed 4 bases and J shed 2 bases, with 3 bases lying between them. The CDR3 covers 11 residues. As concerns this clone: Its target is unknown.

TCRdb keeps only in-frame clones here, not all; method: immunoSEQ multiplex PCR. The sample has approximately 25,000 clones; 80% to 90% are singletons. The sample here was CD4+ T cells from PBMCs cultured with HCoV-NL63 spike peptides, taken after COVID-19 vaccination. This chain joins TRBV5-1 and TRBJ2-5; D not certain. This receptor was obtained from a human donor who received a COVID-19 vaccine. Some clones in this sample may be carry-over from other donors' samples. CDR3 coding DNA: TGCGCCAGCAGCGGTCAAGAGACCCAGTACTTC. Its protein product is CASSGQETQYF.